These 20 T cell receptor beta chains share one sample of origin, sequenced in a study of blood T cell repertoires in COVID-19. Profiled with immunoSEQ multiplex PCR; TCRdb holds only in-frame clones, not every one. The table has fewer than 500,000 clones, more than 75% seen once. The sequenced material came from peripheral blood. The source of these receptors is a human donor with acute or convalescent COVID-19. The donor label of this sample is uncertain.

This clone was observed a single time. The CDR3 is CASSQDPLLRDGTSGRTYEQYF. The CDR3 nucleotides are TGCGCCAGCAGCCAAGATCCCCTGCTTCGGGACGGGACTAGCGGGAGGACATACGAGCAGTACTTC. V and J are TRBV4-1 and TRBJ2-7, with 15 bases aligning to TRBD2. V was pared by 0 bases and J by 4 bases, with 19 bases of the junction left unmatched. Germline values: CDR1 MGHRA, CDR2 YSYEKL. The CDR3 is made up of 22 amino acids.

The rearrangement links TRBV11-2 to TRBJ2-7; 12 nucleotides align to TRBD1. The CDR3 spans 13 residues. J gave up 9 bases and V 5 bases, and 5 bases lay outside the gene matches. Germline V lookup: CDR1 SGHAT, CDR2 FQNNGV. The CDR3 nucleotides are TGTGCCAGCAGCCGGGACAGGGGGCAGGGGCAGTACTTC. Translation: CASSRDRGQGQYF.

The chain combines TRBV30 with TRBJ1-6, with unresolved D. The CDR3 covers 16 residues. V lost 4 bases and J 0 bases, leaving 13 bases between the germline ends. Germline V gene lookup returns CDR1 GTSNPN and CDR2 SVGIG (reference sequence). Here the CDR3 DNA reads TGTGCCTGGAAGCAATCGGGAAACTCCTATAATTCACCCCTCCACTTT. It is translated as CAWKQSGNSYNSPLHF.

J is TRBJ1-2 and V is TRBV6-1; unclear D gene. The germline CDR1 and CDR2 sequences are MNHNS and SASEGT. The CDR3 covers 13 residues. Trimming removed 2 bases at V and 2 bases at J, with 6 bases between. As DNA, the CDR3 is TGTGCCAGCAGTGAAAGAGCAAACTATGGCTACACCTTC. Protein sequence: CASSERANYGYTF.

V is TRBV10-3 and J is TRBJ1-1; TRBD1 matches at 9 bases. The V segment lost 6 bases and the J segment 6 bases; nucleotides outside the gene matches: 8. The CDR3 consists of 14 residues. CDR1 ENHRY and CDR2 SYGVKD come from the germline V gene. The CDR3 sequence: CAISSGQGTAEAFF. The CDR3, as DNA: TGTGCCATCAGCTCGGGACAGGGTACCGCTGAAGCTTTCTTT.

The chain recombines TRBV5-1 with TRBJ1-6; 7 positions match TRBD1. This CDR3 is built from 17 residues. V shed 7 bases, J shed 1 base, and the junction held 11 bases outside the gene matches. Germline V lookup: CDR1 SGHRS, CDR2 YFSETQ. CDR3 region: CASPRRRGQSYNSPLHF. CDR3 nucleotides: TGCGCCAGCCCGCGCCGAAGGGGGCAATCCTATAATTCACCCCTCCACTTT.

The chain uses TRBV7-2 and TRBJ2-7; 8 bases fit TRBD2. Germline CDR1 reads SGHTA; CDR2 reads FQGNSA. This CDR3 contains 15 residues. Unmatched junction bases numbered 4, after V lost 1 base and J lost 2 bases. The CDR3 coding sequence is TGTGCCAGCAGCTTAGGAGGGACTAGTGCCTACGAGCAGTACTTC. Translated, it gives CASSLGGTSAYEQYF.

The V gene is TRBV2, the J gene TRBJ2-3, with 8 positions matching TRBD2. Trimming cost V 8 bases and J 12 bases; bases outside gene matches: 4. This CDR3 spans 10 amino acids. The germline V gene encodes CDR1 SNHLY and CDR2 FYNNEI. The CDR3 protein is CASGGLAQYF. The CDR3 DNA follows: TGTGCCAGCGGCGGACTAGCTCAGTATTTT.

CDR3 DNA sequence: TGTGCCAGCAGCCTAGCCCTTTGGGGGGACGGGGTGGGGAGGTTAAGATCACCCCTCCACTTT. Its protein is CASSLALWGDGVGRLRSPLHF. The chain joins TRBV28 to TRBJ1-6; weak D call: TRBD1 (5 bases). Trimming pared 6 bases from V and 10 bases from J, leaving 37 bases between. The V gene's germline CDR1 is MDHEN and CDR2 SYDVKM. The CDR3 is made up of 21 amino acids.

The chain uses TRBV27 and TRBJ2-7; 9 bases map to TRBD1. V was pared by 8 bases and J by 2 bases, with 4 bases of the junction left unmatched. Germline V gene lookup returns CDR1 MNHEY and CDR2 SMNVEV (reference sequence). The CDR3 runs to 13 residues. Here the CDR3 reads CASGQGRTYEQYF. Written as DNA, the CDR3 is TGTGCCAGCGGACAGGGGCGTACCTACGAGCAGTACTTC.

This chain links TRBV9 with TRBJ2-1, with D perhaps matching TRBD1 (5 bases). Germline CDR1 reads SGDLS; CDR2 reads YYNGEE. The CDR3 sequence is 16 residues long. Deletions cut 5 bases from V and 1 base from J, with 16 bases between. The CDR3 DNA is TGTGCCAGCAGGATGGATCCTGACAGTTCCTACAATGAGCAGTTCTTC. This sequence encodes CASRMDPDSSYNEQFF.

The chain's CDR3 is CASSPSDTDTKGYGYTF. The DNA for the CDR3 is TGTGCCAGCAGCCCATCGGATACGGACACAAAGGGGTATGGCTACACCTTC. This chain connects TRBV21-1 to TRBJ1-2; TRBD1, the table's D call, lacks a check against the DNA. TRBV21-1 represents a pseudogene. The CDR3 is made up of 17 amino acids.

This chain links TRBV28 with TRBJ1-5, with D possibly TRBD1 on 5 matching bases. There are 15 residues in the CDR3. Trimming removed 7 bases from V and 0 bases from J, with 13 bases in between. Germline CDR1 and CDR2: MDHEN and SYDVKM. CDR3 sequence reads: CASNWTPYSNQPQHF. The CDR3 DNA sequence: TGTGCCAGCAACTGGACACCTTATAGCAATCAGCCCCAGCATTTT.

V and J are TRBV27 and TRBJ1-3, with D possibly being TRBD1 (5 bases). Looked up from germline, CDR1 is MNHEY and CDR2 is SMNVEV (reference sequence). Trimming stripped 0 bases from V and 4 bases from J, with 7 bases between. The CDR3 has 14 amino acids. DNA for the CDR3: TGTGCCAGCAGTTTATCGGGGCGGGGAAACACCATATATTTT. Translation: CASSLSGRGNTIYF.

The chain uses TRBV2 and TRBJ2-7; 9 nucleotides agree with TRBD2. This CDR3 has 16 amino acids. The trim removed 6 bases at V and 6 bases at J, leaving 15 bases unmatched. Germline V CDR1 and CDR2: SNHLY, FYNNEI. The chain's CDR3 is CASRVDAGGVLAEQYF. The CDR3 nucleotides are TGTGCCAGCAGGGTAGATGCGGGAGGGGTACTCGCCGAGCAGTACTTC.

The rearrangement links TRBV5-4 to TRBJ1-2; TRBD1 is a possible D gene (5 bases). CDR1 SGHNT and CDR2 YYREEE come from the germline V gene (reference sequence). The CDR3 is made up of 15 amino acids. The V end lost 4 bases, the J end lost 1 base, and 14 bases lay between the germline ends. The CDR3 reads CASSGGGTFNYGYTF. CDR3 DNA sequence: TGTGCCAGCAGCGGGGGGGGGACCTTTAACTATGGCTACACCTTC.

This chain links TRBV30 with TRBJ2-1, with TRBD2 identical over 12 bases. This CDR3 contains 14 residues. CDR1 and CDR2 (germline): GTSNPN, SVGIG (reference sequence). V shed 3 bases, J shed 9 bases, and the junction held 6 bases outside the gene matches. The CDR3 sequence: CAWRGLAGRGEQFF. The CDR3 DNA is TGTGCCTGGAGAGGACTAGCGGGGAGGGGTGAGCAGTTCTTC.

This chain uses TRBV27 with TRBJ2-7; TRBD2 aligns across 9 bases. Unmatched junction bases numbered 12, after V lost 0 bases and J lost 6 bases. CDR3 length: 17 residues. The germline gives CDR1 MNHEY, CDR2 SMNVEV (reference sequence). CDR3 DNA: TGTGCCAGCAGTTTATCGAGCGGCGCGGGAGGGCCAAGCGAGCAGTACTTC. Residues: CASSLSSGAGGPSEQYF.

This clone was counted once. V gene TRBV10-3 combines with J gene TRBJ2-7; perhaps TRBD2 as D (6 bases). V was shortened by 10 bases and J by 7 bases, with 20 bases between the two germline ends. The CDR3 runs to 13 residues. From germline, CDR1 is ENHRY and CDR2 SYGVKD. The CDR3, as DNA: TGTGCCACAGCCCGTGAGGGCGGGAAGGAGCAGTACTTC. It specifies CATAREGGKEQYF.

J is TRBJ1-6 and V is TRBV3-1 (or the pseudogene TRBV3-2); D might be TRBD1 (5 bases). Germline CDR1 and CDR2: LGHDT and YNNKEL (reference sequence). CDR3 length equals 18 residues. With 0 bases removed from V and 3 bases from J, the gap between germline ends came to 15 bases. In nucleotides, the CDR3 is TGTGCCAGCAGCCAAGAATCGACAGACAGCGTCTATAATTCACCCCTCCACTTT. Translated: CASSQESTDSVYNSPLHF.